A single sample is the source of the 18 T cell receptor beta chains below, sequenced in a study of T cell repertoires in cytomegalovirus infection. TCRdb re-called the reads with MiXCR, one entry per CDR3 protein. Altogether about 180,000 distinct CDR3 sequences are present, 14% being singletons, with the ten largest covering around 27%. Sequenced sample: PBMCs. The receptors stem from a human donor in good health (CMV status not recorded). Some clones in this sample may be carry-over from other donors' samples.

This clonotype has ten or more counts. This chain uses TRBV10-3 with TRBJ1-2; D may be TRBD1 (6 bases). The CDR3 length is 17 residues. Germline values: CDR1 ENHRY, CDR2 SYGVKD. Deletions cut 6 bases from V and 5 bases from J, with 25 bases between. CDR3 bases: TGTGCCATCAGCCTATCGACAGGAGGAGGAGCAGGATATGGCTACACCTTC. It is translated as CAISLSTGGGAGYGYTF.

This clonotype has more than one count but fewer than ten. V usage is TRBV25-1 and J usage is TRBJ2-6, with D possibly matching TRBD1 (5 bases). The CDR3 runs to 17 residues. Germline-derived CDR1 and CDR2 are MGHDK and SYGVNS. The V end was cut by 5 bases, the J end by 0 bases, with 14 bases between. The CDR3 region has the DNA TGTGCCAGCAGTCGCCAAGGGGCTAACTCTGGGGCCAACGTCCTGACTTTC. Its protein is CASSRQGANSGANVLTF.

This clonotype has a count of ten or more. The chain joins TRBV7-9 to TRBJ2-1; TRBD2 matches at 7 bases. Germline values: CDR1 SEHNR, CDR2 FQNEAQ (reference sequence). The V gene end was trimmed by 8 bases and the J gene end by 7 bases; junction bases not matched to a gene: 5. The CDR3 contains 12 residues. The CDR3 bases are TGTGCCAGCGGAGCGGGGACTAATGAGCAGTTCTTC. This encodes CASGAGTNEQFF. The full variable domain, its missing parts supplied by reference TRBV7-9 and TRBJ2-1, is DTGVSQNPRHKITKRGQNVTFRCDPISEHNRLYWYRQTLGQGPEFLTYFQNEAQLEKSRLLSDRFSAERPKGSFSTLEIQRTEQGDSAMYLCASGAGTNEQFFGPGTRLTVL.

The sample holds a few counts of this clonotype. The CDR3 DNA is TGTGCCATCAGGGCGGGACAGGGGATCCACGAGCAGTACTTC. Its translation: CAIRAGQGIHEQYF. The genes are TRBV10-3 and TRBJ2-7; TRBD1 matches at 10 bases. Germline V gives CDR1 ENHRY, CDR2 SYGVKD. The CDR3 has 14 residues. V trimming: 6 bases; J trimming: 5 bases; junction bases outside the gene matches: 7.

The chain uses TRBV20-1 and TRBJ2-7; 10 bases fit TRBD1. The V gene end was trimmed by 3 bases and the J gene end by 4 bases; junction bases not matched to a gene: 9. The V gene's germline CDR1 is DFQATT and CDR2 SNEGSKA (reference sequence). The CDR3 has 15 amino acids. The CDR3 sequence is CSARERQGAIYEQYF. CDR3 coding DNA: TGCAGTGCTAGGGAAAGACAGGGGGCAATATACGAGCAGTACTTC.

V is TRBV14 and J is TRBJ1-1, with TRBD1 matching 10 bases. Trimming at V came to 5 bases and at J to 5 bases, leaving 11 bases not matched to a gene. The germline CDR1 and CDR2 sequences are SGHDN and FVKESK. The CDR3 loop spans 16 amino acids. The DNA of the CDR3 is TGTGCCAGCAGCGACCCGGGACAGGGGCCGAGGACTGAAGCTTTCTTT. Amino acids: CASSDPGQGPRTEAFF.

Here the CDR3 reads CSARDPDSYEQYF. The CDR3 nucleotides are TGCAGTGCTAGAGACCCGGACAGCTACGAGCAGTACTTC. The chain joins TRBV20-1 to TRBJ2-7; possibly TRBD1 for D (6 bases). The CDR3 contains 13 residues. Germline V lookup: CDR1 DFQATT, CDR2 SNEGSKA (reference sequence). Trimming stripped 0 bases from V and 3 bases from J, with 9 bases between.

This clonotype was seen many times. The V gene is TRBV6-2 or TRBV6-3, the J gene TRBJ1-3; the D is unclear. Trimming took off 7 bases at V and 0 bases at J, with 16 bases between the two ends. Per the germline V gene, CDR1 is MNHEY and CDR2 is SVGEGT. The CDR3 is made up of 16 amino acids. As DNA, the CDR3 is TGTGCCAGCACCGAGCACCAAACAAGCTCTGGAAACACCATATATTTT. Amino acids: CASTEHQTSSGNTIYF.

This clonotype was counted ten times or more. The DNA of the CDR3 is TGTGCCAGCAGTTACAGTATACCAGCCTACGAGCAGTACTTC. This encodes CASSYSIPAYEQYF. V gene TRBV6-2 or TRBV6-3 combines with J gene TRBJ2-7; D gene unclear. Per germline, CDR1 MNHEY and CDR2 SVGEGT. V lost 2 bases to trimming and J lost 2 bases, with 10 bases between them. The CDR3 contains 14 residues.

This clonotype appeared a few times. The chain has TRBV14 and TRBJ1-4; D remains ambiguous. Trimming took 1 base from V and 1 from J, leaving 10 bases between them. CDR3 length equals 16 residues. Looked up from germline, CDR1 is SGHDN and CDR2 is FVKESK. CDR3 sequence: CASSQAETETNEKLFF. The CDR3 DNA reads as TGTGCCAGCAGCCAAGCCGAGACGGAAACTAATGAAAAACTGTTTTTT.

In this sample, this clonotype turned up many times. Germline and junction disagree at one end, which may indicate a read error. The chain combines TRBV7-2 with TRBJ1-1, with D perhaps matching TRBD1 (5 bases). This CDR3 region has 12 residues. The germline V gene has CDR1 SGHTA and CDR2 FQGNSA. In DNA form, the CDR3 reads TGTGCCAGCAGCTTGGGGCCACAACTAGAATCCTTT. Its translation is CASSLGPQLESF.

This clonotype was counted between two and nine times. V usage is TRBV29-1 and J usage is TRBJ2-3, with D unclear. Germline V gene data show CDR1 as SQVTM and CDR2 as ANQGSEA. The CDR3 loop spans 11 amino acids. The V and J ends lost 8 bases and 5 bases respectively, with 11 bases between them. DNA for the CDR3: TGCAGCTTCCGGCCGGGAGATACGCAGTATTTT. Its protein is CSFRPGDTQYF.

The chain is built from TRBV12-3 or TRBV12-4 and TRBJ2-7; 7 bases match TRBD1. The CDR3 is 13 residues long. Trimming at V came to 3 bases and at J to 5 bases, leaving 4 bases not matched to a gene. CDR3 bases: TGTGCCAGCAGTTTTGGACAGGTCGACGAGCAGTACTTC. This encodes CASSFGQVDEQYF.

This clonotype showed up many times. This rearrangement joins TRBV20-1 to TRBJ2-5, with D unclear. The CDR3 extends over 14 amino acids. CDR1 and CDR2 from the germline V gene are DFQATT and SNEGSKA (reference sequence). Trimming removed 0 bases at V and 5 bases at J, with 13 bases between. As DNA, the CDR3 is TGCAGTGCTAGAGAGCCGTTGGGTCGCGAGACCCAGTACTTC. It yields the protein CSAREPLGRETQYF.

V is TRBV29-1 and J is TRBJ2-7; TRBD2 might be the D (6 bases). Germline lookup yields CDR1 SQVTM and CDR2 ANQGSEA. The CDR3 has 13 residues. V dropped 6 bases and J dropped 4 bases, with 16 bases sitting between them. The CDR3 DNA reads TGCAGCGTAGGATGGGGGGAATCTTACGAGCAGTACTTC. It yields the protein CSVGWGESYEQYF.

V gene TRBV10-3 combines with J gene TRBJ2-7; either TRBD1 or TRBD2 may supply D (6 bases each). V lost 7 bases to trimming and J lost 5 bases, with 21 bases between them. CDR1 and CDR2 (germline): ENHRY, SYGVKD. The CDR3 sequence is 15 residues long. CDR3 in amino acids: CAIKQQGGLVNEQYF. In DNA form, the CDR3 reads TGTGCCATCAAACAACAGGGAGGCCTGGTGAACGAGCAGTACTTC.

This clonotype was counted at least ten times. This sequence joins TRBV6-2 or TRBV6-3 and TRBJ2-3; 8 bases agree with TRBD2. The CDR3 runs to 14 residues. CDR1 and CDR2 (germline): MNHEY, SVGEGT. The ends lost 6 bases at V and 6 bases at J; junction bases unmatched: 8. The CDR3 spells CASSKGLAADTQYF. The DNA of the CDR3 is TGTGCCAGCAGCAAAGGACTAGCAGCGGATACGCAGTATTTT.

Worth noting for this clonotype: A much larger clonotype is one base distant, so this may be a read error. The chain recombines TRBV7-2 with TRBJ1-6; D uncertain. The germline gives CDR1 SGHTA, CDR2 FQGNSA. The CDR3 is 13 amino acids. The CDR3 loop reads CASSLSQNSPIHF. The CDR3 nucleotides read TGTGCCAGCAGCTTAAGCCAAAATTCACCCATCCACTTT.